This T cell receptor (beta chain) was sequenced during a study of OX40 agonist ivuxolimab in advanced cancers. Notes on the research overall: The costimulatory receptor OX40 (CD134) was targeted by ivuxolimab, a fully human IgG2 agonistic monoclonal antibody. Intravenous ivuxolimab was administered to patients every 2 weeks at six dose levels: 0.01, 0.1, 0.3, 1.5, 3 and 10 mg/kg. Of the roughly 51 patients in dose escalation, some 20 had hepatocellular carcinoma, some 15 had melanoma, 9 had renal cell carcinoma and 9 had head and neck cancer. A male proportion of 75% to 85% and a mean age of around 60 years, ranging from roughly 23 to 80, were recorded for the dose-escalation cohort. Patients were allowed to have had prior anti-PD-1, anti-PD-L1 or anti-CTLA-4 therapy, and around two fifths of the dose-escalation patients had been treated with checkpoint inhibitors. Three dose-escalation patients achieved partial responses, one with hepatocellular carcinoma and two with cutaneous melanoma. The point of sequencing TCRbeta in the periphery was to test whether ivuxolimab changed TCR sequence diversity and drove clonal T-cell expansion. The paper covers the monotherapy dose-escalation part of the phase I ivuxolimab trial, which included N ≈ 50 patients. Results the study describes overall, beyond this receptor: At doses of 0.1 to 3.0 mg/kg, clonal expansion of both CD4+ and CD8+ T cells in blood was seen between baseline and week 6. Which antigens the clonally expanded peripheral T cells were specific for was not determined. After ivuxolimab, expanded clones were on average more numerous among CD8+ T cells than among CD4+ T cells. Partial responders in the 0.1-3.0 mg/kg groups had among the lowest normalized peripheral clonal expansion, especially among CD8+ T cells. Low levels of normalized T-cell clonal expansion were also seen in some patients who did not respond.

Patients with a history of autoimmune disease or receiving systemic immunosuppression were excluded from the trial. In every dose cohort, peripheral blood was drawn for TCR sequencing at baseline, cycle 4 day 1, and cycle 7 day 1. The samples were drawn from a first-in-human, open-label, multicenter phase I dose-escalation trial of ivuxolimab. Adults with locally advanced or metastatic melanoma, renal cell, hepatocellular, or head and neck squamous cell carcinoma were enrolled in the trial. Before TCR sequencing, CD4+ T cells and CD8+ T cells were sorted from peripheral blood as separate populations. To sequence the TCRbeta CDR3 region, genomic DNA was isolated from the sorted cells. TCRbeta CDR3 regions were sequenced using the immunoSEQ Assay. In TCRdb, the immuneACCESS table is reduced to in-frame sequences with V and J assigned. These tables do not hold every clone; where another copy was compared, an unresolved V gene accounts for under half, and the others remain unexplained. Here the sample has 55,000 to 70,000 clones; 70% to 90% occur a single time. Roughly 4.5% of the sample is in the top ten clones.

In the germline V gene, CDR1 corresponds to ENHRY and CDR2 to SYGVKD. The CDR3 measures 14 amino acids from cysteine to phenylalanine. Only the CDR3 DNA stays, 42 bases, in frame from base 1. V and J lose 4 bases and 5 bases, and a span of 12 bases separates them. A remark on this clone: Its recognized antigen is unknown. Per-base quality was not reported, and no clone a single base away is much larger than it.

In this chain, TRBV10-3 is recombined with TRBJ2-1, with the D call perhaps TRBD1 or TRBD2, as 5 bases match in each case. The sequence came from an adult with an advanced solid tumor such as melanoma, head and neck, liver or kidney cancer. Sequencing was performed on CD4+ or CD8+ T cells sorted from blood, taken in a trial of the OX40 agonist ivuxolimab. The DNA sequence reads TGTGCCATCAGTGGGACGAAGGGACACAATGAGCAGTTCTTC. Translated, this is CAISGTKGHNEQFF.